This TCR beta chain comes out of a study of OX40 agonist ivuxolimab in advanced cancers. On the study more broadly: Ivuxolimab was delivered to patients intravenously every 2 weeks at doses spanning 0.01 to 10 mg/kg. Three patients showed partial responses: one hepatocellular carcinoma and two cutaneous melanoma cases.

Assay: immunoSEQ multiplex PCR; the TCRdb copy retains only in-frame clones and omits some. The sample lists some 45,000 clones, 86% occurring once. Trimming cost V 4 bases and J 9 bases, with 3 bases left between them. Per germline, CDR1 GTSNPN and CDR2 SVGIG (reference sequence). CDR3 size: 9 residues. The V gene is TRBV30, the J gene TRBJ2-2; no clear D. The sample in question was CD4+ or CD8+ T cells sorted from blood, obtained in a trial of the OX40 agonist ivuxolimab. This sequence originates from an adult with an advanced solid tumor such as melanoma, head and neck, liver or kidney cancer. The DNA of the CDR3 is TGTGCCTGGACCTGGGAGCTGTTTTTT. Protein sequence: CAWTWELFF.